Listed below are T cell receptor beta chains from one sample, sequenced in a study of T cells in Graves' hyperthyroidism and ophthalmopathy. TCRdb analysed the multiplex PCR reads with MiXCR anew, one entry per CDR3 protein. Among approximately 640,000 distinct CDR3 sequences, roughly 17% were seen once, and the ten largest hold around a sixth. Sequenced input: blood. These TCRs come from a middle-aged man with Graves' hyperthyroidism. Both conserved end residues are part of each CDR3. Not all rows give a size; the values are once, few, many and, for expanded clones, a class.

v_gene,j_gene,abundance,CDR3aa
TRBV19,TRBJ2-2,many,CASNQRGRSWTGELFF
TRBV19,TRBJ1-5,few,CASSTPGQGDSNQPQHF
TRBV14,TRBJ2-3,many,CASSFKGSLLKGDTQYF
TRBV5-5,TRBJ2-5,.,CASSRNNAGVEETQYF
TRBV27,TRBJ2-3,many,CASSLGISTDTQYF
TRBV7-9,TRBJ2-5,many,CASSLGSGWTSGRLETQYF
TRBV11-1,TRBJ2-7,many,CASSSSGRGLSYEQYF
TRBV20-1,TRBJ2-1,few,CSARRGSTYNEQFF
TRBV11-2,TRBJ2-1,.,CATSGEGTNEQFF
TRBV2,TRBJ2-7,.,CASSEGDRGTYEQYF
TRBV5-1,TRBJ2-1,many,CASSSGAGVSSYNEQFF